These T cell receptor beta chains were read from a single sample in a study of T cells after yellow fever vaccination. TCRdb re-called the 5' RACE reads with MiXCR, one entry per CDR3 protein. This sample has about 630,000 distinct CDR3 sequences, with 9% to 15% found just once. Sequencing was performed on PBMCs, taken on the day of the yellow fever booster vaccination. The receptors were gathered from a man aged 30 to 45 who received the YFV17D yellow fever vaccine. The CDR3 runs from the conserved cysteine through the conserved F or W. Each record gives: clone size, J gene, CDR3 length, V gene, D gene, CDR3 protein, CDR3 DNA. D genes are given only for firm matches. A clone size is listed for some rows: how often the clone was seen (once, few, many), or a class if it is expanded.

few TRBJ2-1 16 TRBV5-1 TRBD2 CASSHARTSGNNEQFF TGCGCCAGCAGCCATGCCCGGACTAGCGGGAACAATGAGCAGTTCTTC
- TRBJ2-7 14 TRBV20-1 - CSARGQRGSYEQYF TGCAGTGCTCGAGGACAGCGGGGCTCCTACGAGCAGTACTTC
- TRBJ2-7 17 TRBV19 - CASSIRITDRSSYEQYF TGTGCCAGTAGTATTCGGATTACTGATAGGAGCTCCTACGAGCAGTACTTC
few TRBJ2-4 14 TRBV27 TRBD1 CASSSARGLNIQYF TGTGCCAGCAGTTCAGCCAGGGGGCTTAACATTCAGTACTTC
- TRBJ2-7 11 TRBV2 - CASWWGDEQYF TGTGCCAGCTGGTGGGGTGACGAGCAGTACTTC
few TRBJ1-1 13 TRBV10-3 - CAIREGGGTEAFF TGTGCCATCAGGGAGGGCGGGGGCACTGAAGCTTTCTTT
few TRBJ2-7 14 TRBV20-1 TRBD2 CSARGGSGSNEQYF TGCAGTGCTAGAGGAGGTAGCGGGAGTAACGAGCAGTACTTC
few TRBJ2-7 15 TRBV5-4 TRBD2 CASSLDLAGTYEQYF TGTGCCAGCAGCTTGGACCTAGCGGGAACCTACGAGCAGTACTTC
few TRBJ2-3 14 TRBV9 TRBD2 CASSEREGGDTQYF TGTGCCAGCAGCGAGCGGGAGGGCGGGGATACGCAGTATTTT
once TRBJ2-1 16 TRBV25-1 - CASSESRKGNYNEQFF TGTGCCAGCAGTGAATCGCGGAAAGGGAACTACAATGAGCAGTTCTTC
- TRBJ2-1 16 TRBV7-2 - CASSTITGSSYNEQFF TGTGCCAGCAGCACCATAACGGGGAGCTCCTACAATGAGCAGTTCTTC
- TRBJ2-5 15 TRBV4-3 - CASSQDGRAQETQYF TGCGCCAGCAGCCAAGATGGCAGGGCACAAGAGACCCAGTACTTC
few TRBJ2-1 15 TRBV20-1 - CSAREGGGPFNEQFF TGCAGTGCTAGAGAAGGGGGAGGGCCATTCAATGAGCAGTTCTTC
- TRBJ2-7 15 TRBV12-3/TRBV12-4 - CASSLRGPDTYEQYF TGTGCCAGCAGTTTACGGGGGCCCGATACCTACGAGCAGTACTTC
few TRBJ2-7 15 TRBV6-5 - CASILQGARFYEQYF TGTGCCAGCATTCTCCAAGGGGCACGCTTTTACGAGCAGTACTTC
many TRBJ2-1 15 TRBV5-1 - CASSFTSQRDNEQFF TGCGCCAGCAGCTTTACTAGCCAACGGGACAATGAGCAGTTCTTC
- TRBJ1-5 14 TRBV6-5 - CASSYSGKNQPQHF TGTGCCAGCAGTTACTCCGGAAAAAATCAGCCCCAGCATTTT
few TRBJ2-1 14 TRBV6-6 TRBD1 CASRGRGYYNEQFF TGTGCCAGCCGAGGCAGGGGGTATTACAATGAGCAGTTCTTC
- TRBJ1-4 12 TRBV20-1 - CSASDENEKLFF TGCAGTGCGTCTGACGAAAATGAAAAACTGTTTTTT
few TRBJ2-6 16 TRBV12-3/TRBV12-4 - CASKLDGQLGANVLTF TGTGCCAGCAAACTAGACGGTCAGCTTGGGGCCAACGTCCTGACTTTC
- TRBJ2-1 11 TRBV29-1 - CSVELAGEQFF TGCAGCGTTGAACTAGCTGGCGAGCAGTTCTTC
- TRBJ2-6 13 TRBV19 - CASTLWGANVLTF TGTGCCAGTACCCTTTGGGGGGCCAACGTCCTGACTTTC
- TRBJ2-1 15 TRBV5-1 - CASEESPSSYNEQFF TGCGCCAGCGAGGAATCACCGAGCTCCTACAATGAGCAGTTCTTC
once TRBJ2-1 16 TRBV13 TRBD2 CASSLDLREGPYEQFF TGTGCCAGCAGCTTAGATCTCCGGGAGGGCCCATATGAGCAGTTCTTC
many TRBJ1-1 14 TRBV5-1 - CASSLAAQSTEAFF TGCGCCAGCAGCTTGGCCGCGCAGTCCACTGAAGCTTTCTTT
few TRBJ2-5 13 TRBV5-1 - CASTSNIGETQYF TGCGCCAGCACCTCTAATATTGGGGAGACCCAGTACTTC
- TRBJ2-6 13 TRBV30 - CAWSQGMANVLTF TGTGCCTGGAGCCAAGGGATGGCCAACGTCCTGACTTTC
few TRBJ2-4 14 TRBV9 TRBD2 CASSWGEGSGIQYF TGTGCCAGCAGCTGGGGGGAGGGTTCGGGCATTCAGTACTTC
- TRBJ2-7 12 TRBV28 - CASNSVAYEQYF TGTGCCAGCAACTCAGTAGCGTACGAGCAGTACTTC
- TRBJ2-7 14 TRBV6-1 - CASSEGGRVYEQYF TGTGCCAGCAGTGAAGGAGGGAGAGTATACGAGCAGTACTTC
few TRBJ2-5 12 TRBV6-2/TRBV6-3 - CASKSSSETQYF TGTGCCAGCAAGAGTTCGTCGGAGACCCAGTACTTC
few TRBJ1-6 14 TRBV18 TRBD1 CASSSGQGISPLHF TGTGCCAGCTCATCGGGACAGGGGATTTCACCCCTCCACTTT
- TRBJ2-1 17 TRBV2 TRBD1 CASSESAGTGLRNEQFF TGTGCCAGCAGTGAATCAGCCGGGACAGGCCTTCGCAATGAGCAGTTCTTC
few TRBJ2-3 16 TRBV15 - CATSIRGGSGTDTQYF TGTGCCACCAGCATCCGAGGGGGATCTGGCACAGATACGCAGTATTTT
few TRBJ2-5 15 TRBV27 - CASSLSMGFQETQYF TGTGCCAGCAGTTTATCGATGGGGTTCCAAGAGACCCAGTACTTC
- TRBJ1-1 13 TRBV6-6 - CASISQGPAEAFF TGTGCCAGCATCTCCCAGGGGCCGGCTGAAGCTTTCTTT
- TRBJ1-2 13 TRBV7-2 - CASGLPGHGGYTF TGTGCCAGCGGCCTCCCGGGCCATGGTGGCTACACCTTC
- TRBJ1-1 15 TRBV25-1 - CASRETARMNTEAFF TGTGCCAGCAGAGAGACGGCCCGCATGAACACTGAAGCTTTCTTT
few TRBJ2-7 16 TRBV5-4 - CASSRLGAVGFYEQYF TGTGCCAGCAGCCGACTGGGCGCAGTGGGCTTCTACGAGCAGTACTTC
- TRBJ2-7 12 TRBV20-1 - CSARDPGQREYF TGCAGTGCTAGAGATCCCGGACAGCGCGAGTACTTC
- TRBJ2-5 13 TRBV29-1 - CSFARMDGETQYF TGCAGCTTTGCACGGATGGATGGAGAGACCCAGTACTTC
many TRBJ1-5 13 TRBV20-1 - CSARGHWNQPQHF TGCAGTGCTAGGGGACACTGGAACCAGCCCCAGCATTTT
- TRBJ2-1 15 TRBV5-1 TRBD2 CASSRRLAGTNEQFF TGCGCCAGCAGCAGGAGACTAGCGGGCACCAATGAGCAGTTCTTC
- TRBJ2-5 15 TRBV6-1 - CASSLSVSGQETQYF TGTGCCAGCAGCCTCTCCGTTAGCGGACAAGAGACCCAGTACTTC
few TRBJ1-2 11 TRBV28 - CIIESSYGYTF TGTATCATAGAAAGCTCCTATGGCTACACCTTC
- TRBJ2-3 17 TRBV7-2 - CASSRDGIGRATDTQYF TGTGCCAGCAGCCGCGACGGAATTGGGCGGGCCACAGATACGCAGTATTTT
- TRBJ2-5 14 TRBV10-3 - CAISGDGSEETQYF TGTGCCATCAGTGGGGACGGCTCCGAAGAGACCCAGTACTTC
- TRBJ2-1 15 TRBV7-8 - CASSLEGQNRYQQFF TGTGCCAGCAGCTTAGAGGGACAAAACCGCTATCAGCAGTTCTTC
few TRBJ2-5 15 TRBV15 TRBD2 CATSRGTSGGETQYF TGTGCCACCAGCCGTGGGACTAGTGGTGGAGAGACCCAGTACTTC